This T cell receptor (beta chain) was documented in a study of OX40 agonist ivuxolimab in advanced cancers. The data were produced by immunoSEQ multiplex PCR, yet TCRdb's version contains in-frame clones alone and is incomplete. The sample includes about 100,000 clones, approximately 91% seen only once; the top ten take around 0.16%. This sequence was found in an adult with an advanced solid tumor such as melanoma, head and neck, liver or kidney cancer. Sequencing used CD4+ or CD8+ T cells sorted from blood, obtained in a trial of the OX40 agonist ivuxolimab.

The CDR3 DNA follows: TGTGCCTGGAGACCGGGACTTAACACTGAAGCTTTCTTT. It translates to CAWRPGLNTEAFF. J is TRBJ1-1 and V is TRBV30, with D perhaps matching TRBD1 (5 bases). Per germline, CDR1 GTSNPN and CDR2 SVGIG (reference sequence). Trimming took 3 bases from V and 2 from J, leaving 10 bases between them. CDR3 length equals 13 residues. The entire variable domain, with the rest obtained from reference TRBV30 and TRBJ1-1, is as follows: SQTIHQWPATLVQPVGSPLSLECTVEGTSNPNLYWYRQAAGRGLQLLFYSVGIGQISSEVPQNLSASRPQDRQFILSSKKLLLSDSGFYLCAWRPGLNTEAFFGQGTRLTVV.